This T cell receptor beta chain was captured in a study of neurological immune-mediated disorders (dated by TCRdb to the late 2010s). Some background on the complete study: The study compared peripheral blood TCR-beta repertoires of HTLV-I-associated myelopathy (HAM/TSP) patients, multiple sclerosis patients and healthy controls using UMI-based sequencing. The 95 to 120 TCR-beta libraries included longitudinal samples, technical triplicates and paired sorted CD4+ and CD8+ T-cell subsets alongside PBMC samples. Each longitudinal HAM/TSP and healthy donor was sampled at 3 time-points spaced at 3-40 month intervals. The cohort included about 70 subjects: approximately 14 with HAM/TSP, around 34 with multiple sclerosis, and approximately 20 healthy controls. The investigation overall reported the following: No identical CDR3 amino acid sequences were shared among expanded clones across subjects, suggesting private TCR-beta repertoires in all groups. The highest TCR clonal expansion was observed in HAM/TSP patients, whereas the lowest was observed in MS patients, even when compared with healthy controls.

cDNA was synthesized by template-switch 5'RACE using a primer carrying a 10-nucleotide random unique molecular identifier by which each TCR transcript was tagged. Every sequencing run yielded over 170 million TCR-beta sequences covering 15-18 subjects. The RNeasy kit was used to extract total RNA. TCR-beta VDJ regions were amplified with primers for the TCR constant region and the 5'RACE anchor, using the KAPA Real-time Library Amplification kit. A first PCR added sample indexes and Illumina adaptors, and a second PCR then raised library yield. After Ampure bead purification, the TCR product of roughly 650 bp was size-selected on a 2% E-gel SizeSelection system. Before pooling, library quality was checked on a Bioanalyzer, concentration was measured with Qubit, and libraries were quantified with the Kapa Library Quantification kit. Libraries were sequenced paired-end 2 x 150 bp on an Illumina HiSeq 2500. To increase sequence diversity, about 25-30% phiX was spiked into each library pool. As for the authors' bioinformatics: The quality-filtered reads were processed with the UMI-based MiGEC pipeline, whose error correction step removed more than 80% of the raw TCR sequences. IMGT germline references were used for alignment of VDJ genes, and clonotypes were defined by a unique CDR3 amino acid sequence together with V-J genes. Clonal expansion, Shannon diversity and CDR3 relatedness were evaluated with VDJtools (CalcPairwiseDistances, ClusterSamples), while phylogenetic trees were built in CLCbio workbench. Clones with at least 8 unique UMIs were defined as expanded, with this threshold being based on coefficient-of-variation modelling across technical triplicates. TCRdb passed the public sequencing reads through fastp at Q25 and MiXCR, retaining productive beta sequences. Each record represents a unique CDR3 protein, reported with the most common genes and DNA among its rows. The V and J calls come from TCRdb's annotation, not from the publication. The sample table holds about 90,000 distinct CDR3 sequences, of which 13% were seen once. The biggest ten clones account for around 5.3% of the sample.

In the paper's terms, the time point label means: longitudinal time-point 2. Libraries from unsorted PBMCs were made from 2 million PBMCs kept in RNAlater at -80 degrees C until RNA extraction. Peripheral blood was subjected to Ficoll-Hypaque density gradient centrifugation to isolate PBMCs, which were then cryopreserved in liquid nitrogen. The CDR3 covers 15 residues, taking in both the cysteine and the phenylalanine. Only the CDR3 portion is preserved as DNA: 45 bases, with reading frame beginning at the first base. The junction carries 16 bases between V and J, which are trimmed by 6 bases and 4 bases respectively. This clonotype was detected many times. There is no known antigen for this receptor. No much larger clone exists at a distance of one base, and base qualities are not known.

The chain links TRBV12-3 or TRBV12-4 with TRBJ1-3, with TRBD1 perhaps the D gene, on 5 matching bases. The sequence was collected from a female donor with HTLV-1-associated myelopathy (HAM/TSP). Sample: PBMCs. The DNA reads as follows: TGTGCCAGCAGCCGCGGCCAGGGTTTCGGAAACACCATATATTTT. The translation is CASSRGQGFGNTIYF.